These 25 T cell receptor beta chains share one sample of origin, sequenced in a study of graft-versus-host responses after intestinal transplantation. The antigens these receptors bind are not known. The data were produced by immunoSEQ multiplex PCR, yet TCRdb's version contains in-frame clones alone and is incomplete. The repertoire holds some 86,000 clones, about 93% seen once, with roughly 5.5% in the top ten. Source: unstimulated CD8+ T cells sorted from spleen or lymph node cells, taken before intestinal transplant. The receptors come from a human donor who received an intestinal transplant.

The V gene is TRBV13, the J gene TRBJ2-7; no definite D call. Germline V gene sequence: CDR1 PRHDT, CDR2 FYEKMQ (reference sequence). Trimming cost V 4 bases and J 3 bases, with 7 bases left between them. This CDR3 contains 12 residues. CDR3 amino acids: CASSSHNYEQYF. Here the CDR3 DNA reads TGTGCCAGCAGCTCACATAACTACGAGCAGTACTTC.

The chain has TRBV7-3 and TRBJ2-5; tentative D call: TRBD2 (7 bases). Germline V gene data show CDR1 as SGHTA and CDR2 as FQGTGA. The V end lost 0 bases, the J end lost 5 bases, and 13 bases lay between the germline ends. The CDR3 totals 15 residues. CDR3 sequence (DNA): TGTGCCAGCAGCTTAACGTGGGGCGGGGGCGAGACCCAGTACTTC. Encoded protein: CASSLTWGGGETQYF.

The rearrangement uses TRBV6-5 and TRBJ1-2, with 9 positions matching TRBD1. The CDR3 consists of 14 residues. V shed 5 bases, J shed 3 bases, and the junction held 4 bases outside the gene matches. Germline loops: CDR1 MNHEY, CDR2 SVGAGI. CDR3 DNA: TGTGCCAGCAGTCATGACAGGGGGTACTATGGCTACACCTTC. As protein: CASSHDRGYYGYTF.

This clone was detected only a few times. V and J are TRBV7-6 and TRBJ2-7; D might be TRBD2 (6 bases). V was pared by 5 bases and J by 1 base, with 9 bases between. This CDR3 comprises 13 residues. Per the germline V gene, CDR1 is SGHVS and CDR2 is FNYEAQ. The CDR3 sequence: CASSPEGSYEQYF. The CDR3 DNA reads TGTGCCAGCAGCCCGGAGGGTTCCTACGAGCAGTACTTC.

The V call is TRBV28, the J call TRBJ2-1, with D perhaps matching TRBD2 (5 bases). The CDR3 loop spans 18 amino acids. V was clipped by 3 bases and J by 0 bases, with 18 bases between them. Germline CDR1 is MDHEN and CDR2 is SYDVKM. The CDR3 nucleotides read TGTGCCAGCAGTTTTCCCTCCAAGGCCAGCGGCTCCTACAATGAGCAGTTCTTC. Its translation is CASSFPSKASGSYNEQFF.

V and J are TRBV6-1 and TRBJ2-1; D gene unclear. Germline V gene lookup returns CDR1 MNHNS and CDR2 SASEGT. V dropped 3 bases and J dropped 8 bases, with 11 bases sitting between them. The CDR3 consists of 13 residues. CDR3 bases: TGTGCCAGCAGTGATGGACGTGGATATGAGCAGTTCTTC. Amino acids: CASSDGRGYEQFF.

The chain joins TRBV28 to TRBJ2-5; weak D call: TRBD1 (5 bases). Germline values: CDR1 MDHEN, CDR2 SYDVKM. V was pared by 6 bases and J by 5 bases, with 16 bases between. The CDR3 runs to 14 residues. CDR3 sequence: CASSNPTDAETQYF. CDR3 sequence (DNA): TGTGCCAGCAGCAACCCGACAGATGCGGAGACCCAGTACTTC.

The gene calls are TRBV4-1 and TRBJ2-5; 7 nucleotides align to TRBD1. Germline-derived CDR1 and CDR2 are MGHRA and YSYEKL. The CDR3 totals 15 residues. The ends lost 1 base at V and 3 bases at J; junction bases unmatched: 5. The CDR3 reads CASSQAQGWEETQYF. The DNA of the CDR3 is TGCGCCAGCAGCCAAGCACAGGGGTGGGAAGAGACCCAGTACTTC.

The chain combines TRBV18 with TRBJ2-3; 7 bases agree with TRBD2. Trimming cost V 3 bases and J 2 bases; bases outside gene matches: 14. Germline CDR1 is KGHSH and CDR2 is LQKENI. The CDR3 is 18 amino acids. The CDR3 DNA sequence: TGTGCCAGCTCACCCCGGGAGGTAGAGCAGTCACACACAGATACGCAGTATTTT. It specifies CASSPREVEQSHTDTQYF.

This chain connects TRBV19 to TRBJ2-7, with unresolved D. Germline V gives CDR1 LNHDA, CDR2 SQIVND (reference sequence). This CDR3 comprises 13 residues. V shed 5 bases and J shed 3 bases, with 11 bases lying between them. CDR3 nucleotide sequence: TGTGCCAGTAGTTATCCGGCTAGCTACGAGCAGTACTTC. It is translated as CASSYPASYEQYF.

This clone was detected only once. This rearrangement joins TRBV18 to TRBJ1-2; 10 positions agree with TRBD1. Per germline, CDR1 KGHSH and CDR2 LQKENI. The CDR3 runs 16 residues. V was pared by 4 bases and J by 6 bases, with 11 bases of the junction left unmatched. The CDR3 loop reads CASSLHRWTGGNGYTF. Written as DNA, the CDR3 is TGTGCCAGCTCACTACATCGTTGGACAGGGGGAAATGGCTACACCTTC.

The chain joins TRBV28 to TRBJ2-7; 7 positions agree with TRBD1. CDR1 is MDHEN, CDR2 SYDVKM, per germline. The V segment lost 0 bases and the J segment 6 bases; nucleotides outside the gene matches: 8. This CDR3 spans 15 amino acids. CDR3 loop: CASSLWPTGMVEQYF. CDR3 nucleotide sequence: TGTGCCAGCAGTTTATGGCCGACAGGGATGGTCGAGCAGTACTTC. The full variable domain, with the rest looked up from reference TRBV28 and TRBJ2-7, is DVKVTQSSRYLVKRTGEKVFLECVQDMDHENMFWYRQDPGLGLRLIYFSYDVKMKEKGDIPEGYSVSREKKERFSLILESASTNQTSMYLCASSLWPTGMVEQYFGPGTRLTVT.

The chain couples TRBV7-9 to TRBJ2-3, with D possibly being TRBD1 (5 bases). From germline, CDR1 is SEHNR and CDR2 FQNEAQ (reference sequence). The CDR3 runs 14 residues. Trimming removed 1 base from V and 2 bases from J, with 7 bases in between. The chain's CDR3 is CASSLEQDTDTQYF. CDR3 DNA sequence: TGTGCCAGCAGCTTAGAACAGGACACAGATACGCAGTATTTT.

CDR3 sequence: CASSLRRGIYGYTF. CDR3 bases: TGCGCCAGCAGCTTGAGAAGGGGAATCTATGGCTACACCTTC. The genes are TRBV5-1 and TRBJ1-2; D perhaps matches TRBD1 (5 bases). The germline V and J ends were trimmed by 1 base and 4 bases, with 11 bases remaining between them. Germline V lookup: CDR1 SGHRS, CDR2 YFSETQ. The CDR3 runs to 14 residues.

This clone was observed a single time. The chain uses TRBV6-1 and TRBJ2-7, with 7 bases that match TRBD2. This CDR3 contains 14 residues. Trimming took 5 bases from V and 2 from J; bases not matched to a gene: 6. Germline assignment: CDR1 MNHNS and CDR2 SASEGT. The CDR3 DNA follows: TGTGCCAGCAGTCCTGGGGCGGGGGCCTACGAGCAGTACTTC. It encodes CASSPGAGAYEQYF.

This clone was counted only a few times. The V and J genes are TRBV4-2 and TRBJ1-6; D is unclear. V gave up 3 bases and J gave up 10 bases, with 16 bases separating them. This CDR3 is built from 15 residues. In germline, CDR1 is LGHNA, CDR2 YNFKEQ. The CDR3 here is CASSQDPAAASPLHF. CDR3 nucleotide sequence: TGTGCCAGCAGCCAGGACCCTGCGGCCGCGTCACCCCTCCACTTT.

The genes are TRBV4-2 and TRBJ1-5, with 7 nucleotides matching TRBD1. This CDR3 is 14 amino acids long. V gave up 0 bases and J gave up 6 bases; unmatched junction bases: 2. Germline V gene data show CDR1 as LGHNA and CDR2 as YNFKEQ. The CDR3 nucleotides read TGTGCCAGCAGCCAAGACAGGGGGGCTCAGCCCCAGCATTTT. Residues: CASSQDRGAQPQHF.

The V call is TRBV5-1, the J call TRBJ1-5; tentative D call: TRBD1 (5 bases). V dropped 0 bases and J dropped 1 base, with 8 bases sitting between them. The length of the CDR3 is 15 residues. CDR1 is SGHRS and CDR2 is YFSETQ in the germline V gene. CDR3 nucleotides: TGCGCCAGCAGCTTGGACTGGGGCAGCAATCAGCCCCAGCATTTT. It yields the protein CASSLDWGSNQPQHF.

The J gene is TRBJ2-2, the V gene TRBV2, with D tentatively TRBD2 (6 bases). With 4 bases removed from V and 5 bases from J, the gap between germline ends came to 8 bases. The CDR3 has 13 amino acids. CDR1 SNHLY and CDR2 FYNNEI come from the germline V gene. This CDR3 reads CASSGRDTGELFF. The DNA of the CDR3 is TGTGCCAGCAGTGGGAGGGATACCGGGGAGCTGTTTTTT. Variable domain in full (rest from reference TRBV2 and TRBJ2-2): EPEVTQTPSHQVTQMGQEVILRCVPISNHLYFYWYRQILGQKVEFLVSFYNNEISEKSEIFDDQFSVERPDGSNFTLKIRSTKLEDSAMYFCASSGRDTGELFFGEGSRLTVL.

This clone was seen only a few times. Other DNA sequences of this sample code for an identical CDR3. The chain combines TRBV6-5 with TRBJ2-7; unclear D gene. CDR3 length: 13 residues. Germline V gene lookup returns CDR1 MNHEY and CDR2 SVGAGI. The V end lost 0 bases, the J end lost 2 bases, and 5 bases lay between the germline ends. The CDR3 loop is CASSYSGPYEQYF. The CDR3 region has the DNA TGTGCCAGCAGTTACTCTGGGCCCTACGAGCAGTACTTC.

The chain couples TRBV5-5 to TRBJ2-7; 10 bases match TRBD1. CDR3 size: 14 residues. CDR1 SGHKS and CDR2 YYEKEE come from the germline V gene (reference sequence). V lost 4 bases, J lost 4 bases, and 5 bases stayed unmatched. The CDR3 nucleotides are TGTGCCAGCAGCCCTTTGGACAGGGGGTACGAGCAGTACTTC. Protein sequence: CASSPLDRGYEQYF.

V gene TRBV11-2 combines with J gene TRBJ2-7; D tentatively reads TRBD1 or TRBD2 (5 bases each). The V and J ends lost 5 bases and 8 bases respectively, with 16 bases between them. CDR1 SGHAT and CDR2 FQNNGV come from the germline V gene. CDR3 length: 13 residues. CDR3 sequence: CASSVGTSTKQYF. The CDR3 DNA follows: TGTGCCAGCAGCGTCGGGACCTCTACGAAGCAGTACTTC.

This rearrangement joins TRBV19 to TRBJ1-3; D is undetermined. Germline lookup yields CDR1 LNHDA and CDR2 SQIVND (reference sequence). Trimming pared 10 bases from V and 8 bases from J, leaving 12 bases between. This CDR3 contains 11 residues. The CDR3 nucleotides read TGTGCCACTACGGACGGATACACCATATATTTT. Translating gives CATTDGYTIYF. Full variable domain (missing parts from reference TRBV19 and TRBJ1-3): DGGITQSPKYLFRKEGQNVTLSCEQNLNHDAMYWYRQDPGQGLRLIYYSQIVNDFQKGDIAEGYSVSREKKESFPLTVTSAQKNPTAFYLCATTDGYTIYFGEGSWLTVV.

Only a few counts were recorded for this clone. The chain has TRBV7-6 and TRBJ1-6; D is undetermined. V was pared by 3 bases and J by 7 bases, with 4 bases between. CDR3 length equals 12 residues. CDR1 SGHVS and CDR2 FNYEAQ come from the germline V gene. The CDR3 DNA follows: TGTGCCAGCAGCTTGGTAAATTCACCCCTCCACTTT. Amino acid sequence: CASSLVNSPLHF.

CDR3 DNA sequence: TGTGCCAGCAGCTCTGTGGTGACTCCAGGAGTATTGTACGAGCAGTACTTC. Its protein is CASSSVVTPGVLYEQYF. The V and J genes are TRBV5-6 and TRBJ2-7; the D is unclear. Germline CDR1 and CDR2: SGHDT and YYEEEE. CDR3 length: 17 residues. V gave up 3 bases and J gave up 4 bases, with 23 bases separating them.